Each of the 31 T cell receptor beta chains below was sequenced from the same sample in a study of blood T cell repertoires in COVID-19. Only in-frame clones appear in the TCRdb table, and some are missing; sequencing was by immunoSEQ multiplex PCR. The sample lists 95,000 to 150,000 clones, roughly 89% occurring once. What was sequenced was peripheral blood. The receptors originated from a woman aged 55 to 70 with COVID-19, enrolled during active disease.

V and J are TRBV10-3 and TRBJ2-1, with 16 positions matching TRBD2. This CDR3 spans 18 amino acids. CDR1 is ENHRY, CDR2 SYGVKD, per germline. V lost 6 bases, J lost 0 bases, and 5 bases stayed unmatched. The CDR3 region has the DNA TGTGCCATCAGGCCGGGACTAGCGGGGGGGAGCTCCTACAATGAGCAGTTCTTC. Amino acids: CAIRPGLAGGSSYNEQFF.

This sequence joins TRBV27 and TRBJ2-5, with 10 bases lining up with TRBD2. Germline assignment: CDR1 MNHEY and CDR2 SMNVEV (reference sequence). Trimming at V came to 5 bases and at J to 5 bases, leaving 17 bases not matched to a gene. The CDR3 is made up of 18 amino acids. CDR3 protein: CASSPPSTSGAWGETQYF. CDR3 coding DNA: TGTGCCAGCAGTCCCCCAAGTACTAGCGGGGCCTGGGGGGAGACCCAGTACTTC.

The V call is TRBV7-9, the J call TRBJ1-2, with 8 bases lining up with TRBD1. CDR3 length: 15 amino acids. Germline CDR1 reads SEHNR; CDR2 reads FQNEAQ (reference sequence). V lost 5 bases to trimming and J lost 2 bases; unmatched junction nucleotides: 7. The CDR3 nucleotides read TGTGCCAGCAGCCACCCAGGGGGCGTCAACTATGGCTACACCTTC. This encodes CASSHPGGVNYGYTF.

On this clone: The junction shows a germline mismatch at one end, possibly a read error. The chain uses TRBV6-5 and TRBJ1-2; 10 bases agree with TRBD1. The CDR3 totals 14 residues. The V gene's germline CDR1 is MNHEY and CDR2 SVGAGI. In nucleotides, the CDR3 is TGTGCCAGCAGCTACTCGGGGACAGGGGTTGGCTACACCTTC. This encodes CASSYSGTGVGYTF.

The J gene is TRBJ1-4, the V gene TRBV6-6; no definite D call. CDR1 is MNHNY and CDR2 is SVGAGI in the germline V gene (reference sequence). The length of the CDR3 is 13 residues. The germline V and J ends were trimmed by 4 bases and 4 bases, with 7 bases remaining between them. The DNA of the CDR3 is TGTGCCAGCAGTTCGAGTTATAATGAAAAACTGTTTTTT. Translation gives CASSSSYNEKLFF.

The V and J genes are TRBV5-1 and TRBJ2-2; D is unresolved. From germline, CDR1 is SGHRS and CDR2 YFSETQ. V gave up 0 bases and J gave up 4 bases, with 4 bases separating them. The CDR3 runs to 13 residues. CDR3 protein: CASSLAGTGELFF. CDR3 nucleotide sequence: TGCGCCAGCAGCTTGGCGGGCACCGGGGAGCTGTTTTTT.

This clone was observed a single time. The chain has TRBV4-3 and TRBJ2-3; unclear D gene. Germline V CDR1 and CDR2: LGHNA, YSLEER. V lost 3 bases and J 11 bases, leaving 15 bases between the germline ends. The CDR3 totals 13 residues. The CDR3 protein is CASSHDIVDKQYF. DNA for the CDR3: TGCGCCAGCAGCCACGACATCGTAGACAAGCAGTATTTT.

The chain combines TRBV27 with TRBJ2-6; TRBD1 matches 7 bases. This CDR3 has 17 residues. J gave up 2 bases and V 5 bases, and 9 bases lay outside the gene matches. The germline CDR1 and CDR2 sequences are MNHEY and SMNVEV (reference sequence). The CDR3 protein is CASSPHLDRAGANVLTF. CDR3 in DNA: TGTGCCAGCAGTCCCCATCTCGACAGGGCTGGGGCCAACGTCCTGACTTTC.

The V and J genes are TRBV5-1 and TRBJ1-4; 7 bases line up with TRBD1. From germline, CDR1 is SGHRS and CDR2 YFSETQ. Unmatched junction bases numbered 7, after V lost 4 bases and J lost 4 bases. The CDR3 is made up of 15 amino acids. The CDR3 sequence: CASSPRTGSNEKLFF. CDR3 nucleotides: TGCGCCAGCAGCCCCAGGACAGGAAGTAATGAAAAACTGTTTTTT.

The chain couples TRBV7-9 to TRBJ2-3; 9 nucleotides agree with TRBD2. V gave up 4 bases and J gave up 0 bases; unmatched junction bases: 5. The length of the CDR3 is 16 residues. CDR1 SEHNR and CDR2 FQNEAQ come from the germline V gene (reference sequence). The CDR3 DNA is TGTGCCAGCAGCTCCCTAGCGGGGATTAGCACAGATACGCAGTATTTT. It is translated as CASSSLAGISTDTQYF.

The CDR3 DNA reads as TGTGCCAGCAGTTCAAACCCCCAGAGGTACGAGCAGTACTTC. Amino acid sequence: CASSSNPQRYEQYF. The chain has TRBV27 and TRBJ2-7; no firm D call. This CDR3 is 14 amino acids long. The germline V and J ends were trimmed by 4 bases and 4 bases, with 14 bases remaining between them. Germline loops: CDR1 MNHEY, CDR2 SMNVEV (reference sequence).

This clone is a singleton in its sample. The rearrangement joins TRBV19 to TRBJ1-1; the D gene is possibly TRBD1 (5 bases). V gave up 11 bases and J gave up 2 bases, with 18 bases separating them. The CDR3 is 14 residues long. Germline values: CDR1 LNHDA, CDR2 SQIVND (reference sequence). The CDR3 loop reads CAAKPRGGNTEAFF. CDR3 DNA sequence: TGTGCCGCTAAGCCTCGGGGGGGAAACACTGAAGCTTTCTTT.

V gene TRBV6-2 or TRBV6-3 combines with J gene TRBJ1-1; D remains unclear. CDR3 length equals 14 residues. CDR1 and CDR2 (germline): MNHEY, SVGEGT. Trimming shortened V by 4 bases and J by 0 bases, and 9 bases separated the two germline ends. The chain's CDR3 is CASSSAYMNTEAFF. CDR3 nucleotides: TGTGCCAGCAGTTCCGCATACATGAACACTGAAGCTTTCTTT.

V is TRBV9 and J is TRBJ1-6, with a tentative D call TRBD1 (5 bases). V lost 3 bases and J lost 7, with 14 bases in between. The germline V gene encodes CDR1 SGDLS and CDR2 YYNGEE. CDR3 length: 15 residues. The CDR3 region is CASSASGTENSPLHF. DNA for the CDR3: TGTGCCAGCAGCGCAAGCGGGACGGAGAATTCACCCCTCCACTTT.

The rearrangement uses TRBV9 and TRBJ2-7; 8 positions agree with TRBD1. V dropped 0 bases and J dropped 2; count of bases not matched to a gene: 7. Germline V gene lookup returns CDR1 SGDLS and CDR2 YYNGEE. The CDR3 contains 16 residues. CDR3 loop: CASSVGGQGPTYEQYF. CDR3 nucleotide sequence: TGTGCCAGCAGCGTAGGAGGACAGGGCCCCACCTACGAGCAGTACTTC. Based on the CDR3 plus reference TRBV9 and TRBJ2-7, the full variable domain is DSGVTQTPKHLITATGQRVTLRCSPRSGDLSVYWYQQSLDQGLQFLIQYYNGEERAKGNILERFSAQQFPDLHSELNLSSLELGDSALYFCASSVGGQGPTYEQYFGPGTRLTVT.

This clone occurred a few times. The chain uses TRBV6-5 and TRBJ1-4; TRBD1 is a possible D gene (5 bases). Trimming took 8 bases from V and 0 from J, leaving 7 bases between them. The CDR3 covers 13 residues. Germline CDR1 reads MNHEY; CDR2 reads SVGAGI. The CDR3, as DNA: TGTGCCAGCGGGGGGGCAACTAATGAAAAACTGTTTTTT. Protein sequence: CASGGATNEKLFF.

CDR3 region: CAWSVTSGGELFF. Here the CDR3 DNA reads TGTGCCTGGAGTGTCACTAGCGGCGGGGAGCTGTTTTTT. The V gene is TRBV30, the J gene TRBJ2-2, with 8 bases matching TRBD2. This CDR3 is 13 amino acids long. Trimming at V came to 0 bases and at J to 7 bases, leaving 1 base not matched to a gene. Per germline, CDR1 GTSNPN and CDR2 SVGIG (reference sequence).

The chain uses TRBV5-6 and TRBJ1-2; TRBD1 aligns across 10 bases. This CDR3 has 15 amino acids. Per the germline V gene, CDR1 is SGHDT and CDR2 is YYEEEE. The V segment lost 2 bases and the J segment 1 base; nucleotides outside the gene matches: 2. CDR3 in DNA: TGTGCCAGCAGCTTAAGGGACAGGGGTAACTATGGCTACACCTTC. Its protein is CASSLRDRGNYGYTF. Supplemented by reference TRBV5-6 and TRBJ1-2, the full variable domain reads DAGVTQSPTHLIKTRGQQVTLRCSPKSGHDTVSWYQQALGQGPQFIFQYYEEEERQRGNFPDRFSGHQFPNYSSELNVNALLLGDSALYLCASSLRDRGNYGYTFGSGTRLTVV.

The V gene is TRBV7-2, the J gene TRBJ2-7, with a weak D call TRBD2 (6 bases). The length of the CDR3 is 15 residues. Germline values: CDR1 SGHTA, CDR2 FQGNSA. Trimming took off 1 base at V and 0 bases at J, with 10 bases between the two ends. The chain's CDR3 is CASSLGRGASYEQYF. CDR3 nucleotides: TGTGCCAGCAGCTTAGGGCGGGGAGCCTCCTACGAGCAGTACTTC.

This sequence joins TRBV18 and TRBJ1-5, with D possibly matching TRBD1 (6 bases). The CDR3 length is 13 residues. Trimming removed 8 bases from V and 3 bases from J, with 11 bases in between. Per germline, CDR1 KGHSH and CDR2 LQKENI. CDR3 coding DNA: TGTGCCAGCCAATGGGACACCAATCAGCCCCAGCATTTT. Its protein is CASQWDTNQPQHF.

This chain uses TRBV10-3 with TRBJ1-2; 10 positions match TRBD1. The CDR3 has 17 residues. The V segment lost 3 bases and the J segment 0 bases; nucleotides outside the gene matches: 7. Germline V CDR1 and CDR2: ENHRY, SYGVKD. The CDR3 loop reads CAISDRDRGLTNYGYTF. The CDR3 DNA reads as TGTGCCATCAGTGATAGGGACAGGGGCCTTACTAACTATGGCTACACCTTC.

The chain couples TRBV11-2 to TRBJ2-7; D is possibly TRBD2 (5 bases). The CDR3 is 15 residues long. Trimming removed 2 bases from V and 6 bases from J, with 17 bases in between. The germline CDR1 and CDR2 sequences are SGHAT and FQNNGV. CDR3 coding DNA: TGTGCCAGCAGCTTACACGCGGGCACGGGTTTCGAGCAGTACTTC. It specifies CASSLHAGTGFEQYF. Filled out from reference TRBV11-2 and TRBJ2-7, the complete variable domain reads EAGVAQSPRYKIIEKRQSVAFWCNPISGHATLYWYQQILGQGPKLLIQFQNNGVVDDSQLPKDRFSAERLKGVDSTLKIQPAKLEDSAVYLCASSLHAGTGFEQYFGPGTRLTVT.

The V call is TRBV4-2, the J call TRBJ1-2; 8 nucleotides match TRBD1. Germline V CDR1 and CDR2: LGHNA, YNFKEQ. The length of the CDR3 is 15 residues. Losses at the gene ends were 0 bases for V and 6 bases for J; bases not matched to a gene: 6. The CDR3 sequence: CASSQDGTGLNGYTF. The CDR3 bases are TGTGCCAGCAGCCAAGACGGGACAGGATTGAATGGCTACACCTTC.

CDR3 residues: CASSLVSPLYGYTF. The CDR3 region has the DNA TGTGCCAGCAGCTTGGTGTCCCCCCTATATGGCTACACCTTC. This sequence joins TRBV5-4 and TRBJ1-2; D is ambiguous. The germline gives CDR1 SGHNT, CDR2 YYREEE (reference sequence). The CDR3 loop spans 14 amino acids. The V gene lost 0 bases and the J gene lost 5 bases, with 11 bases spanning the gap.

The genes are TRBV7-6 and TRBJ1-1; TRBD1 matches 9 bases. Germline V gives CDR1 SGHVS, CDR2 FNYEAQ. V lost 2 bases to trimming and J lost 4 bases; unmatched junction nucleotides: 11. CDR3 size: 17 residues. The CDR3 region is CASSLQDRGQSSTEAFF. CDR3 sequence (DNA): TGTGCCAGCAGCTTACAGGACAGGGGACAGTCGAGCACTGAAGCTTTCTTT.

The gene calls are TRBV7-2 and TRBJ2-2; no reliable D call. With 0 bases removed from V and 1 base from J, the gap between germline ends came to 6 bases. CDR3 length: 15 residues. Germline V lookup: CDR1 SGHTA, CDR2 FQGNSA. This chain's CDR3 is CASSLAGRNTGELFF. CDR3 DNA sequence: TGTGCCAGCAGCTTAGCGGGCAGGAACACCGGGGAGCTGTTTTTT.

The chain employs TRBV4-3 and TRBJ1-2, with 8 bases matching TRBD1. CDR3 length equals 16 residues. V shed 0 bases and J 4 bases; nucleotides not matched to a gene: 7. The germline gives CDR1 LGHNA, CDR2 YSLEER. The CDR3, as DNA: TGCGCCAGCAGCCAAGATTGGGACAGGACGTCCTATGGCTACACCTTC. Translated: CASSQDWDRTSYGYTF.

The gene calls are TRBV5-1 and TRBJ1-1; a possible D gene is TRBD1 (5 bases). CDR1 is SGHRS, CDR2 YFSETQ, per germline. There are 14 residues in the CDR3. V was trimmed by 1 base and J by 3 bases, leaving 10 bases between them. CDR3: CASSLRGRYTEAFF. The CDR3 nucleotides read TGCGCCAGCAGCTTGAGGGGCAGGTACACTGAAGCTTTCTTT.

The CDR3 is CASSDLSRVQFF. The DNA for the CDR3 is TGTGCCAGCAGTGACTTGAGCCGGGTTCAGTTCTTC. The chain employs TRBV25-1 and TRBJ2-1; no reliable D call. The CDR3 has 12 residues. Germline lookup yields CDR1 MGHDK and CDR2 SYGVNS. Trimming took 3 bases from V and 13 from J, leaving 13 bases between them.

This sequence joins TRBV18 and TRBJ1-2, with 7 bases fitting TRBD1. CDR3 size: 14 residues. The V and J ends lost 3 bases and 2 bases, in that order; junction bases with no gene match: 3. Per the germline V gene, CDR1 is KGHSH and CDR2 is LQKENI. The CDR3 region is CASSPGDSNYGYTF. In DNA form, the CDR3 reads TGTGCCAGCTCACCCGGGGACAGCAACTATGGCTACACCTTC.

The chain employs TRBV7-6 and TRBJ2-2, with D possibly being TRBD2 (6 bases). This CDR3 region has 16 residues. Germline assignment: CDR1 SGHVS and CDR2 FNYEAQ. Trimming cost V 5 bases and J 7 bases, with 20 bases left between them. The CDR3 protein is CASSPSSGETGGELFF. DNA for the CDR3: TGTGCCAGCAGCCCCTCTTCGGGGGAGACCGGCGGGGAGCTGTTTTTT.